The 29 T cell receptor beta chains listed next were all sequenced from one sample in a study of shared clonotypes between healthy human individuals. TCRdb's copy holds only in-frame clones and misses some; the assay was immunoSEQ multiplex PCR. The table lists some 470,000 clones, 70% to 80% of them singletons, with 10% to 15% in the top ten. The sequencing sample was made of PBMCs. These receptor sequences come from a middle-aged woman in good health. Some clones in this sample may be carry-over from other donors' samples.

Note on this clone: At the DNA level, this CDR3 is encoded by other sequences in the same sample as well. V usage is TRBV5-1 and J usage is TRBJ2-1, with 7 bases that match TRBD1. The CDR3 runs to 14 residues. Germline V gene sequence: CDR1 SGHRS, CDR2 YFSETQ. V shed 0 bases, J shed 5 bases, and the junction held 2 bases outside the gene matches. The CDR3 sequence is CASSLGQGDNEQFF. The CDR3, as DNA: TGCGCCAGCAGCTTGGGACAGGGAGACAATGAGCAGTTCTTC. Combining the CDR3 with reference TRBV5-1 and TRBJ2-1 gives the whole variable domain KAGVTQTPRYLIKTRGQQVTLSCSPISGHRSVSWYQQTPGQGLQFLFEYFSETQRNKGNFPGRFSGRQFSNSRSEMNVSTLELGDSALYLCASSLGQGDNEQFFGPGTRLTVL.

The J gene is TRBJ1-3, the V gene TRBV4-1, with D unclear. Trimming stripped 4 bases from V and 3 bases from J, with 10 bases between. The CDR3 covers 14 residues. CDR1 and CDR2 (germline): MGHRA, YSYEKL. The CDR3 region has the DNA TGCGCCAGCAGCCCCCCGGGGTTTGGAAACACCATATATTTT. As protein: CASSPPGFGNTIYF.

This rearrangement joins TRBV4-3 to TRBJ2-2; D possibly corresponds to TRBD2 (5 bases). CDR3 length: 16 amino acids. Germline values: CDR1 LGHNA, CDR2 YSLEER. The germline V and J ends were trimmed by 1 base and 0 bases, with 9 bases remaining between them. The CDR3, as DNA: TGCGCCAGCAGCCAAGCCGCGGGCACGAACACCGGGGAGCTGTTTTTT. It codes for CASSQAAGTNTGELFF.

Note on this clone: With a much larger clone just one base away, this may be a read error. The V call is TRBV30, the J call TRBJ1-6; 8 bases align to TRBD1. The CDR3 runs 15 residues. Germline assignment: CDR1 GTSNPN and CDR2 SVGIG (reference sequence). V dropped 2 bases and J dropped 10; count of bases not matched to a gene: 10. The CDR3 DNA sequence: TGTGCCTGGAGTTCGGAGGACAGGGAATCCTCACCCCTCCACTTT. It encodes CAWSSEDRESSPLHF.

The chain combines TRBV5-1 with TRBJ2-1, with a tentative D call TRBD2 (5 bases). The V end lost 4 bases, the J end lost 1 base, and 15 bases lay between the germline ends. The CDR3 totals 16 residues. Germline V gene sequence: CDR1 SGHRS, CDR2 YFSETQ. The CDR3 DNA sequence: TGCGCCAGCAGCGCACGGACTCTGATTTCCTACAATGAGCAGTTCTTC. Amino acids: CASSARTLISYNEQFF.

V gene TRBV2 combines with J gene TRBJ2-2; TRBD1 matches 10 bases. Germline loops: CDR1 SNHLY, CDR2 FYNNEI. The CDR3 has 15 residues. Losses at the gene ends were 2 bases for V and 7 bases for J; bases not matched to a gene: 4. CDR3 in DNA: TGTGCCAGCAGTGAATGGGACAGGGGCCTCGGGGAGCTGTTTTTT. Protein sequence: CASSEWDRGLGELFF.

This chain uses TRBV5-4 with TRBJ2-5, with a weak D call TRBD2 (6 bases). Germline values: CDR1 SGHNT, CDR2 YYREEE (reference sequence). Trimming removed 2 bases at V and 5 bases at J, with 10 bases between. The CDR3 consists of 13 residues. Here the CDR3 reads CASSFRGTETQYF. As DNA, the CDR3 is TGTGCCAGCAGCTTTCGGGGGACGGAGACCCAGTACTTC. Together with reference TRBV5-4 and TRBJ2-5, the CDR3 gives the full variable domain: ETGVTQSPTHLIKTRGQQVTLRCSSQSGHNTVSWYQQALGQGPQFIFQYYREEENGRGNFPPRFSGLQFPNYSSELNVNALELDDSALYLCASSFRGTETQYFGPGTRLLVL.

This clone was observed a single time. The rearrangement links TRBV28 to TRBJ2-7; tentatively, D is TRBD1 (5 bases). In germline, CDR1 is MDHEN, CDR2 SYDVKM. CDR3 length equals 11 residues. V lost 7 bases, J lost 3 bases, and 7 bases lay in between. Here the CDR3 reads CASKGLYEQYF. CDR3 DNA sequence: TGTGCCAGCAAGGGGCTCTACGAGCAGTACTTC.

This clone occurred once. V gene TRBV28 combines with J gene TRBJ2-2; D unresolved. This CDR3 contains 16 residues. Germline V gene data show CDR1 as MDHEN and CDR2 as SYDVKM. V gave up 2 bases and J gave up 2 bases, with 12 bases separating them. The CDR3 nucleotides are TGTGCCAGCAGTTTAGTAGGGTTCAAAAACACCGGGGAGCTGTTTTTT. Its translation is CASSLVGFKNTGELFF.

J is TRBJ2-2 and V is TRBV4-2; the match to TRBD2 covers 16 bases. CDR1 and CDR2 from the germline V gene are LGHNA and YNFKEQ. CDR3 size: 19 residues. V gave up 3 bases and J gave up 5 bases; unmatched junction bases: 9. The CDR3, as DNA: TGTGCCAGCAGCCAGAGTCCGGGACTAGCGGGAGGGGGTACCGGGGAGCTGTTTTTT. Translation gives CASSQSPGLAGGGTGELFF.

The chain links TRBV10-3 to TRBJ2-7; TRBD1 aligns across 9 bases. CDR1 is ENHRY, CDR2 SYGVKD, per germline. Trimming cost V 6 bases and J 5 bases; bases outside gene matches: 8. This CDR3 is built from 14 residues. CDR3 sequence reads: CAIRPADRGDEQYF. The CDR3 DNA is TGTGCCATCAGACCCGCGGACAGGGGCGACGAGCAGTACTTC.

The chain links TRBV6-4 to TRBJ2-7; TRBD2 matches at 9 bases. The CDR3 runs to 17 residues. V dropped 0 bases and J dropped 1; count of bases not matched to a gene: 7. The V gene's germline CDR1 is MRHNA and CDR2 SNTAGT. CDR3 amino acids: CASSDSQREALSYEQYF. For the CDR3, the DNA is TGTGCCAGCAGTGACTCCCAGCGGGAGGCATTGTCCTACGAGCAGTACTTC.

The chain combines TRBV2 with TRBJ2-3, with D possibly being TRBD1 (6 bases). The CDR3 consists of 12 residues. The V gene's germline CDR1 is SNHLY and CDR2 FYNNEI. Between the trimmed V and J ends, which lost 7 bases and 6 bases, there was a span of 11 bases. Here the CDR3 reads CASTQGDDTQYF. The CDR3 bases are TGTGCCAGCACACAGGGAGATGATACGCAGTATTTT. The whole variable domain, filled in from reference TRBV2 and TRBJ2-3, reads EPEVTQTPSHQVTQMGQEVILRCVPISNHLYFYWYRQILGQKVEFLVSFYNNEISEKSEIFDDQFSVERPDGSNFTLKIRSTKLEDSAMYFCASTQGDDTQYFGPGTRLTVL.

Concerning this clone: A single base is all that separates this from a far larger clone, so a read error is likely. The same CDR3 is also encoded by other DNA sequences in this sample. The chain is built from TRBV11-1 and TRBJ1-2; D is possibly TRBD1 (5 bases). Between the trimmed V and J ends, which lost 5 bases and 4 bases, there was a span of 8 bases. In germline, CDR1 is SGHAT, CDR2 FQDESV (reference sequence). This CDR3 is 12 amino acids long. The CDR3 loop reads CASSQGAYGYTF. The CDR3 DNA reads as TGTGCCAGCAGCCAGGGAGCCTATGGCTACACCTTC.

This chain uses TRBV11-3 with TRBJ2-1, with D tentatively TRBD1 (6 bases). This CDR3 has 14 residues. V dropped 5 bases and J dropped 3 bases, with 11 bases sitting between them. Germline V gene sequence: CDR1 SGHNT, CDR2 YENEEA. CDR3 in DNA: TGTGCCAGCAGCCCCGGGACAAACTACAATGAGCAGTTCTTC. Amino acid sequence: CASSPGTNYNEQFF.

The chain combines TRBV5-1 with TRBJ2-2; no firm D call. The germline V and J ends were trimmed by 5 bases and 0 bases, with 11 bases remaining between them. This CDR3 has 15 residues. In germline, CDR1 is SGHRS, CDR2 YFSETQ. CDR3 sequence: CASSQDHPNTGELFF. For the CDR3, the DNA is TGCGCCAGCAGTCAGGACCACCCGAACACCGGGGAGCTGTTTTTT.

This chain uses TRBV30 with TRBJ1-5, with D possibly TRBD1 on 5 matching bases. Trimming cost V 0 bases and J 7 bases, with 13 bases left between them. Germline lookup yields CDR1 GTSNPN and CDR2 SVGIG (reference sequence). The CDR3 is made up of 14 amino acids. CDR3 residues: CAWSVVGGRQPQHF. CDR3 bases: TGTGCCTGGAGTGTAGTCGGGGGTCGGCAGCCCCAGCATTTT.

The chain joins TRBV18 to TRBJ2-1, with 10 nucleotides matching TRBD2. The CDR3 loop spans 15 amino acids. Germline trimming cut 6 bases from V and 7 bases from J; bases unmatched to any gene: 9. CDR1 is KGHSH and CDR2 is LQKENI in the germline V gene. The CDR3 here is CASSSGLAGANEQFF. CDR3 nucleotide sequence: TGTGCCAGCTCCTCCGGGCTAGCGGGGGCTAATGAGCAGTTCTTC.

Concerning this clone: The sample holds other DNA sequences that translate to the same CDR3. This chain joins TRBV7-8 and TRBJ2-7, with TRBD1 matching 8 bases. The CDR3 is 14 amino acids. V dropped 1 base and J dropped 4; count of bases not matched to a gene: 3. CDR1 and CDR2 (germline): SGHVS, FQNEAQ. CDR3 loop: CASSLGRGRYEQYF. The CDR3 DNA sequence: TGTGCCAGCAGCTTAGGCAGGGGGCGGTACGAGCAGTACTTC.

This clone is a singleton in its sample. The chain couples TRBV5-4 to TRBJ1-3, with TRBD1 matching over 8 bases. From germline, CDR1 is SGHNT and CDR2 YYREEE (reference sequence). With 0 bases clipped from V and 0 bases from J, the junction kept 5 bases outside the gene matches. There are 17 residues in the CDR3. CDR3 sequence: CASSLGGTGLSGNTIYF. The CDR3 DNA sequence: TGTGCCAGCAGCTTGGGCGGGACAGGACTCTCTGGAAACACCATATATTTT.

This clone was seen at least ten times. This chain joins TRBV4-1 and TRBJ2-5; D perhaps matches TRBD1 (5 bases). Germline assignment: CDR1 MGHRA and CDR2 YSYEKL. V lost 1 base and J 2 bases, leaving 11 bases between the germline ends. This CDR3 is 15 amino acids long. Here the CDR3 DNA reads TGCGCCAGCAGCCAAGTGTTCCGGACACAAGAGACCCAGTACTTC. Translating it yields CASSQVFRTQETQYF.

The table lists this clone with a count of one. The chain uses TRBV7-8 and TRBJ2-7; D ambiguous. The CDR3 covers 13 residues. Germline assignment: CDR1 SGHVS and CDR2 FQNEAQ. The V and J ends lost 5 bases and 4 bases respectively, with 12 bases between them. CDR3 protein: CASSPDPTYEQYF. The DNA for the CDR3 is TGTGCCAGCAGCCCTGACCCGACGTACGAGCAGTACTTC. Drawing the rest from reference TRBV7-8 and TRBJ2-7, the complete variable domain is GAGVSQSPRYKVAKRGQDVALRCDPISGHVSLFWYQQALGQGPEFLTYFQNEAQLDKSGLPSDRFFAERPEGSVSTLKIQRTQQEDSAVYLCASSPDPTYEQYFGPGTRLTVT.

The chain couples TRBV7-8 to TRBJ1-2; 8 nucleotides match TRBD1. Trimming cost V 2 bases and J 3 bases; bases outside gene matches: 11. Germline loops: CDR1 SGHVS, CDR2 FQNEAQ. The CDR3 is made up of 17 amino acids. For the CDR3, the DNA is TGTGCCAGCAGCTTACTCTTAGAGGACAGGGAGCACTATGGCTACACCTTC. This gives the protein CASSLLLEDREHYGYTF.

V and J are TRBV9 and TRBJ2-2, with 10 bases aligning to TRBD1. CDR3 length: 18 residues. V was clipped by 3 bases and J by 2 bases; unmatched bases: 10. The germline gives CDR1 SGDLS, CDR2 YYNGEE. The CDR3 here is CASSADPGTGVNTGELFF. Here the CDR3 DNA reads TGTGCCAGCAGCGCAGACCCGGGGACAGGGGTCAACACCGGGGAGCTGTTTTTT.

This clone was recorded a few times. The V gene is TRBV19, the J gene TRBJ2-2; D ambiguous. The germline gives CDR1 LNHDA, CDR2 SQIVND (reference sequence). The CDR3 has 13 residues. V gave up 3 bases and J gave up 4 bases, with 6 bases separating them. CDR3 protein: CASSMYSTGELFF. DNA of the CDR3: TGTGCCAGTAGTATGTACTCCACCGGGGAGCTGTTTTTT.

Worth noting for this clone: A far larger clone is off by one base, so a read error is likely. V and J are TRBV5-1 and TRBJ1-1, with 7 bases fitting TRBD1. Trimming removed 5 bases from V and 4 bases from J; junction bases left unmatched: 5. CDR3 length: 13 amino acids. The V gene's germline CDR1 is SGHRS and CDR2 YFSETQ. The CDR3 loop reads CASSPTGSTEAFF. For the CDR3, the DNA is TGCGCCAGCAGTCCGACAGGGAGCACTGAAGCTTTCTTT.

CDR3 in DNA: TGTGCCAGCAAAAGGGGTGGGAGCACAGATACGCAGTATTTT. Its translation: CASKRGGSTDTQYF. The chain employs TRBV2 and TRBJ2-3; perhaps TRBD1 as D (5 bases). V dropped 7 bases and J dropped 0 bases, with 11 bases sitting between them. The CDR3 runs 14 residues. Germline V gene data show CDR1 as SNHLY and CDR2 as FYNNEI. Full variable domain (rest looked up from reference TRBV2 and TRBJ2-3): EPEVTQTPSHQVTQMGQEVILRCVPISNHLYFYWYRQILGQKVEFLVSFYNNEISEKSEIFDDQFSVERPDGSNFTLKIRSTKLEDSAMYFCASKRGGSTDTQYFGPGTRLTVL.

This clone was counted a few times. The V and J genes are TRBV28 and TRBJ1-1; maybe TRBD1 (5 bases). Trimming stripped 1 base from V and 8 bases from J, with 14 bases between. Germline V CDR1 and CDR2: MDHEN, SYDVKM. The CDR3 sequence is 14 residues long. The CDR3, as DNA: TGTGCCAGCAGTTTATCGGCAGGGACTTTGGAAGCTTTCTTT. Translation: CASSLSAGTLEAFF.

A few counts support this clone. The DNA of the CDR3 is TGTGCCAGCAGCTTCAGACAGGGATCAGAGACCCAGTACTTC. Its protein product is CASSFRQGSETQYF. The rearrangement links TRBV7-2 to TRBJ2-5, with TRBD1 matching 7 bases. This CDR3 is built from 14 residues. Germline trimming cut 3 bases from V and 4 bases from J; bases unmatched to any gene: 5. Germline CDR1 SGHTA, CDR2 FQGNSA. Supplemented by reference TRBV7-2 and TRBJ2-5, the full variable domain reads GAGVSQSPSNKVTEKGKDVELRCDPISGHTALYWYRQSLGQGLEFLIYFQGNSAPDKSGLPSDRFSAERTGGSVSTLTIQRTQQEDSAVYLCASSFRQGSETQYFGPGTRLLVL.